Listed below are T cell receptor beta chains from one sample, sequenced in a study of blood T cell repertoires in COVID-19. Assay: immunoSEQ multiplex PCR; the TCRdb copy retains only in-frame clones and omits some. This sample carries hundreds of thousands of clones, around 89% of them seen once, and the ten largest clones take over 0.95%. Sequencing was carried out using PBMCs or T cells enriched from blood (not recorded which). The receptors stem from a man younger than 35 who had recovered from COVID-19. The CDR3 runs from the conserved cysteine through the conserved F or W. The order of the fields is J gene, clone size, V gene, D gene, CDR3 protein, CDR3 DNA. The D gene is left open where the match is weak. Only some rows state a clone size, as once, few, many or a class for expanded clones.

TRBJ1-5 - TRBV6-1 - CASSDGQSYQPQHF TGTGCCAGCAGTGATGGACAGAGCTATCAGCCCCAGCATTTT
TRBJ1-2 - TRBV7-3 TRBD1 CASSPNGGTANYGYTF TGTGCCAGCAGCCCAAACGGCGGGACAGCTAACTATGGCTACACCTTC
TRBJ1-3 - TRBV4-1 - CASSLLTGGGGNTIYF TGCGCCAGCAGCTTGCTAACGGGAGGGGGTGGAAACACCATATATTTT
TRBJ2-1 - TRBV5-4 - CASSLGSSGSYNEQFF TGTGCCAGCAGCTTGGGTTCCTCGGGGTCCTACAATGAGCAGTTCTTC
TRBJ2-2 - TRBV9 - CASSGDKQLTGELFF TGTGCCAGCAGCGGGGACAAGCAATTGACCGGGGAGCTGTTTTTT
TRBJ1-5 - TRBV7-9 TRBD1 CASSSSGTGGNQPQHF TGTGCCAGCAGCTCATCCGGGACAGGGGGCAATCAGCCCCAGCATTTT
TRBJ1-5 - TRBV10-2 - CASSSRGQYQPQHF TGCGCCAGCAGTAGCAGGGGCCAATATCAGCCCCAGCATTTT
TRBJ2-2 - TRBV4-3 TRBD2 CASSLGLAGGPNTGELFF TGCGCCAGCAGCCTCGGACTAGCGGGAGGCCCGAACACCGGGGAGCTGTTTTTT
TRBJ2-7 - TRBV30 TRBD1 CAWSVPGQGSYEQYF TGTGCCTGGAGTGTCCCGGGACAGGGGAGCTACGAGCAGTACTTC
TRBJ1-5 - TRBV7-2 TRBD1 CASSQGTGGHQPQHF TGTGCCAGCAGCCAAGGGACAGGGGGACATCAGCCCCAGCATTTT
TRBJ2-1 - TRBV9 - CASSVGVSGYNEQFF TGTGCCAGCAGCGTTGGTGTTAGCGGCTACAATGAGCAGTTCTTC
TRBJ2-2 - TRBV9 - CASSVWWGLNTGELFF TGTGCCAGCAGCGTTTGGTGGGGCCTGAACACCGGGGAGCTGTTTTTT
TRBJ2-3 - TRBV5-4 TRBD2 CASSGGLANTDTQYF TGTGCCAGCAGCGGGGGACTAGCTAACACAGATACGCAGTATTTT
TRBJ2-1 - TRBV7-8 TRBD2 CASSPGLAGAYNEQFF TGTGCCAGCAGCCCGGGACTAGCGGGAGCTTACAATGAGCAGTTCTTC
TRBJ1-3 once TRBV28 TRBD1 CASSFPGSRGRGNTIYF TGTGCCAGCAGTTTCCCAGGGAGCAGGGGGCGAGGAAACACCATATATTTT
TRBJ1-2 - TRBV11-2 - CASSLFSANYGYTF TGTGCCAGCAGCTTATTCTCGGCTAACTATGGCTACACCTTC
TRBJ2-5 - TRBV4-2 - CASSQDRSEGETQYF TGTGCCAGCAGCCAAGATCGATCTGAGGGAGAGACCCAGTACTTC
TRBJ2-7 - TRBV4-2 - CASSQRGYDSSYEQYF TGTGCCAGCAGCCAAAGGGGATACGATAGCTCCTACGAGCAGTACTTC
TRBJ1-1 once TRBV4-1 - CASSPTGGVGEAFF TGCGCCAGCAGCCCTACCGGAGGGGTGGGTGAAGCTTTCTTT
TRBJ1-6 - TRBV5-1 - CASSLGTTYSSYNSPLHF TGCGCCAGCAGCTTGGGGACAACCTATAGCTCCTATAATTCACCCCTCCACTTT